Listed below are T cell receptor beta chains from one sample, sequenced in a study of T cells of healthy individuals. TCRdb re-called the 5' RACE reads with MiXCR, one entry per CDR3 protein. The sample lists 45,000 to 60,000 distinct CDR3 sequences, about 15% occurring once. The receptor source for this set is a human donor in good health. Each CDR3 is given with its conserved first and last residue. The order of the fields is clone size, D gene, J gene, V gene, CDR3 DNA, CDR3 protein. D genes are given only for firm matches. Clone size is given for some rows only: seen once, a few or many times, or a class if the clone is expanded.

many	TRBD1	TRBJ1-1	TRBV6-2/TRBV6-3	TGTGCCAGCAGTCAGGGGCGGGACAGGGCACTTTTCTTT	CASSQGRDRALFF
many	NA	TRBJ2-7	TRBV4-3	TGCGCCAGCAGCCAAGAAAGGTACTACGAGCAGTACTTC	CASSQERYYEQYF
many	TRBD2	TRBJ2-7	TRBV7-9	TGTGCCAGCAGCTCTACCCTAGCGGGAGGCCGATCCTACGAGCAGTACTTC	CASSSTLAGGRSYEQYF
many	NA	TRBJ2-7	TRBV7-6	TGTGCCAGCAGCTTAAAACGGCCAGGGAACTCCTACGAGCAGTACTTC	CASSLKRPGNSYEQYF
few	TRBD1	TRBJ2-4	TRBV6-2/TRBV6-3	TGTGCCAGCAGGGAAGCCGGGACAGGGGCAAACATTCAGTACTTC	CASREAGTGANIQYF
many	NA	TRBJ2-7	TRBV6-6	TGTGCCAGCAGGGGGATCTACGAGCAGTACTTC	CASRGIYEQYF
few	NA	TRBJ2-5	TRBV2	TGTGCCAGCAAGGTGGAGACCCAGTACTTC	CASKVETQYF
few	NA	TRBJ1-5	TRBV2	TGTGCCAGCAGAGGCGGTTCGAATCAGCCCCAGCATTTT	CASRGGSNQPQHF
medium-sized	NA	TRBJ2-1	TRBV4-3	TGCGCCAGCAGCCAAGATTACAGTAGCTCCTACAATGAGCAGTTCTTC	CASSQDYSSSYNEQFF
NA	TRBD2	TRBJ2-3	TRBV7-3	TGTGCCAGCAGCTTACAAGCGGGGGGGCGTACGCAGTATTTT	CASSLQAGGRTQYF
many	TRBD2	TRBJ2-7	TRBV4-3	TGCGCCAGCAGCCAAACCGGTGGACTAGCGGGGACCTACGAGCAGTACTTC	CASSQTGGLAGTYEQYF
few	NA	TRBJ1-6	TRBV13	TGTGCCAGCAGCGGGGGGACGATTTCACCCCTCCACTTT	CASSGGTISPLHF
NA	NA	TRBJ2-1	TRBV6-1	TGTGCCAGCAGTTGGGTGGTCTACAATGAGCAGTTCTTC	CASSWVVYNEQFF
NA	NA	TRBJ2-2	TRBV6-4	TGTGCCAGCAAACAGGACAGCTTAAACACCGGGGAGCTGTTTTTT	CASKQDSLNTGELFF
NA	NA	TRBJ2-7	TRBV6-6	TGTGCCAGCAGTTACGTCTCAGGGTACGAGCAGTACTTC	CASSYVSGYEQYF
NA	NA	TRBJ1-6	TRBV27	TGTGCCAGCAGTTTTCTGGGCGCCAATTCACCCCTCAACTTT	CASSFLGANSPLNF
NA	NA	TRBJ1-5	TRBV11-3	TGTGCCAGCAGCTTTCGGGGTCAGCCCCAGCATTTT	CASSFRGQPQHF
many	TRBD1	TRBJ1-1	TRBV7-9	TGTGCCAGCAGCCAGGGGGGAAATGAAGCTTTCTTT	CASSQGGNEAFF
many	TRBD1	TRBJ1-1	TRBV10-3	TGTGCCATCAGAGATACCACACAGGGGGCCACTGAAGCTTTCTTT	CAIRDTTQGATEAFF
NA	TRBD2	TRBJ2-1	TRBV7-2	TGTGCCAGCAGCTTAATAGCGGGAGCCGGGAATGAGCAGTTCTTC	CASSLIAGAGNEQFF